These T cell receptor beta chains were read from a single sample in a study of blood T cells in healthy people across ages. TCRdb reanalysed the 5' RACE reads using MiXCR and keeps one entry per CDR3 protein. The table lists some 900,000 distinct CDR3 sequences, more than 25% of them singletons. What was sequenced was blood. The receptors originated from a woman older than 75 in good health. The CDR3 runs from the conserved cysteine through the conserved F or W. A D gene is named only where the DNA matches it firmly. Only part of the rows carry a size: once, few, many, or a class if the clone is expanded.

>TRBD2|many|TRBJ2-3|TRBV11-3
TGTGCCAGCAGCTTACCCGGGGGGTTCGCAGATACGCAGTATTTT
CASSLPGGFADTQYF
>NA|many|TRBJ2-4|TRBV9
TGTGCCAGCAGCGCGACCGGAGGTTTCTTGTTGACAGGTGACATTCAGTACTTC
CASSATGGFLLTGDIQYF
>NA|NA|TRBJ2-1|TRBV12-3/TRBV12-4
TGTGCCAGCAGACTACTAGCTACTACAGCTGCGCAGTTCTTC
CASRLLATTAAQFF
>NA|many|TRBJ2-1|TRBV30
TGTGCCTGGAGTGTACGGGTTCAGCAGTTCTTC
CAWSVRVQQFF
>NA|NA|TRBJ2-3|TRBV7-3
TGTGCCAGCAGCTCTGGTGGCGGAGGGAGCACAGATACGCAGTATTTT
CASSSGGGGSTDTQYF
>NA|NA|TRBJ1-4|TRBV18
TGTGCCAGCTCACCATCCAGGTCCAATGGTGGTGAAAAACTGTTTTTT
CASSPSRSNGGEKLFF
>NA|NA|TRBJ1-4|TRBV10-3
TGTGCCATCAGTTCCCGTGGGGGAAAACTGTTTTTT
CAISSRGGKLFF
>TRBD2|many|TRBJ2-1|TRBV20-1
TGCAGTGCTAGGGGCGGGGGGGCGAATGAGCAGTTCTTC
CSARGGGANEQFF
>NA|NA|TRBJ2-5|TRBV5-1
TGCGCCAGCAGCCGAGAAAGGGGGGGCGGTGAGACCCAGTACTTC
CASSRERGGGETQYF
>NA|many|TRBJ2-1|TRBV12-3/TRBV12-4
TGTGCCAGCACCCTCCGAATAAGCAATGAGCAGTTCTTC
CASTLRISNEQFF
>TRBD1|many|TRBJ1-6|TRBV7-2
TGTGCCAGCAGCTTATTTCAGGGGGCTCTTAACTCACCCCTCCACTTT
CASSLFQGALNSPLHF
>NA|many|TRBJ2-7|TRBV12-3/TRBV12-4
TGTGCCAGCAGCCCCCTTAGCAGAGAGCAGTACTTC
CASSPLSREQYF
>TRBD2|NA|TRBJ2-3|TRBV9
TGTGCCAGCAGCGTCGATCCGCTAGCGGGGAACACAGATACGCAGTATTTT
CASSVDPLAGNTDTQYF
>NA|NA|TRBJ1-1|TRBV12-3/TRBV12-4
TGTGCCAGCAGTTCCCGGGTCTCTCGGGCTTTCTTT
CASSSRVSRAFF
>TRBD1|NA|TRBJ1-4|TRBV5-1
TGCGCCAGCAGCTTCGGGACAGGGAAGAGTTCTAATGAAAAACTGTTTTTT
CASSFGTGKSSNEKLFF
>NA|NA|TRBJ1-5|TRBV2
TGTGCCAGCAGTGATGGCAGGGCCCTTCAGCCCCAGCATTTT
CASSDGRALQPQHF
>NA|few|TRBJ2-7|TRBV4-1
TGCGCCAGCAGCCAAAGGTACAGGGAGGGCGAGCAGTACTTC
CASSQRYREGEQYF
>NA|many|TRBJ1-2|TRBV12-3/TRBV12-4
TGTGCCAGCAGTTTCCATGGCCAGGGGAACTATGGCTACACCTTC
CASSFHGQGNYGYTF
>TRBD1|NA|TRBJ1-5|TRBV3-1
TGTGCCAGCAGCCATGGGACAGAAGCCAATCAGCCCCAGCATTTT
CASSHGTEANQPQHF
>NA|NA|TRBJ1-1|TRBV6-5
TGTGCCGGGGCAGGGGTCACTGAAGCTTTCTTT
CAGAGVTEAFF
>NA|many|TRBJ2-3|TRBV7-8
TGTGCCAGCAGCTTGACTAGTATGCAAGATACGCAGTATTTT
CASSLTSMQDTQYF
>TRBD2|NA|TRBJ2-3|TRBV3-1
TGTGCCAGCAGCCAAAGTAGCGGGACTACAGATACGCAGTATTTT
CASSQSSGTTDTQYF
>TRBD2|many|TRBJ2-1|TRBV12-3/TRBV12-4
TGTGCCAGCAGTCAAGCGGGGGTCGCCTACAATGAGCAGTTCTTC
CASSQAGVAYNEQFF
>NA|many|TRBJ2-1|TRBV7-9
TGTGCCAGCACCCGGCTAGGGGGGGTCTACAATGAGCAGTTCTTC
CASTRLGGVYNEQFF
>NA|many|TRBJ1-1|TRBV5-5
TGTGCCAGCAGCTTGCTCCTAAATGAAGCTTTCTTT
CASSLLLNEAFF
>NA|NA|TRBJ2-1|TRBV20-1
TGCAGGGTCACAGGGGACTCGGGTCTCTACAATGAGCAGTTCTTC
CRVTGDSGLYNEQFF
>NA|NA|TRBJ2-5|TRBV10-3
TGTGCCAGCAGTAGGACAGCCTTCGAGGCCAGGGAGACCCAGTACTTC
CASSRTAFEARETQYF
>TRBD1|NA|TRBJ1-1|TRBV7-9
TGTGCCAGCAGCCCGTGGGGACAGCGGAACACTGAAGCTTTCTTT
CASSPWGQRNTEAFF
>NA|few|TRBJ1-4|TRBV3-1
TGTGCCAGCAGGCGGGAGGGGACTGCAACTAATGAAAAACTGTTTTTT
CASRREGTATNEKLFF
>NA|many|TRBJ2-3|TRBV12-3/TRBV12-4
TGTGCCAGCAGTATCAACGGAGCGGATACGCAGTATTTT
CASSINGADTQYF
>NA|few|TRBJ1-6|TRBV6-4
TGTGCCAGCAGTCCTCTTGGGGAGGGATCACCCCTCCACTTT
CASSPLGEGSPLHF
>TRBD1|many|TRBJ2-1|TRBV10-3
TGTGCCATCAGTAGTCCAGGGGGCAATGAGCAGTTCTTC
CAISSPGGNEQFF